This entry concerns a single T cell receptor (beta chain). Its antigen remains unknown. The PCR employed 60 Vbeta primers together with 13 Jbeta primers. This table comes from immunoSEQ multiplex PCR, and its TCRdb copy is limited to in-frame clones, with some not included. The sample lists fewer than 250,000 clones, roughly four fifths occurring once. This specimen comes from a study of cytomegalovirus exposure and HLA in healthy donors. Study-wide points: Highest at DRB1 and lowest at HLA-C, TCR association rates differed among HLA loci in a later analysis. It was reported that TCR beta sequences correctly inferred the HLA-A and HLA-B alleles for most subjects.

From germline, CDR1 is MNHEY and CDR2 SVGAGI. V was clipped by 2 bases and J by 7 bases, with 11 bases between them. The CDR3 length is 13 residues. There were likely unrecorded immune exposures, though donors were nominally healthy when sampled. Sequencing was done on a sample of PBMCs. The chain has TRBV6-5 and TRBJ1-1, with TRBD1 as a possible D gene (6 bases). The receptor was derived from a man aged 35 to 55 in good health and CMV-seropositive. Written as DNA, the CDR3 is TGTGCCAGCAGTTACGGACAGCAATATGAAGCTTTCTTT. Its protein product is CASSYGQQYEAFF.